A selection of T cell receptor beta chains follows, all from one sample in a study of blood T cell repertoires in COVID-19. The protocol was immunoSEQ multiplex PCR, while the TCRdb copy is restricted to in-frame clones and leaves out a portion. The table has under 130,000 clones, approximately 88% seen once; the top ten hold about 4%. The sequencing sample was made of peripheral blood. Receptors originate from a woman in her sixties or seventies with acute or convalescent COVID-19. Both conserved end residues are part of each CDR3. D genes are given only for firm matches. The size of a clone is reported for some rows only, either as once, few or many, or as a class for expanded clones.

V: TRBV13
J: TRBJ1-2
size: NA
length: 15
D: TRBD1
CDR3: CASSLGGQGGNGYTF
DNA: TGTGCCAGCAGCTTAGGGGGACAGGGCGGTAATGGCTACACCTTC

V: TRBV5-1
J: TRBJ2-1
size: NA
length: 11
D: NA
CDR3: CASSYNNEQFF
DNA: TGCGCCAGCAGCTACAACAATGAGCAGTTCTTC

V: TRBV6-5
J: TRBJ1-5
size: NA
length: 14
D: NA
CDR3: CASSHADSNQPQHF
DNA: TGTGCCAGCAGTCATGCAGATAGCAATCAGCCCCAGCATTTT

V: TRBV7-9
J: TRBJ1-1
size: NA
length: 12
D: TRBD1
CDR3: CASSWGDRGAFF
DNA: TGTGCCAGCAGCTGGGGGGACAGGGGAGCTTTCTTT

V: TRBV5-4
J: TRBJ1-2
size: NA
length: 13
D: NA
CDR3: CASSLDGYYGYTF
DNA: TGTGCCAGCAGCTTGGACGGGTACTATGGCTACACCTTC

V: TRBV19
J: TRBJ1-5
size: NA
length: 16
D: TRBD1
CDR3: CASSYAGQASNQPQHF
DNA: TGTGCCAGTAGTTATGCTGGACAGGCCTCCAATCAGCCCCAGCATTTT

V: TRBV5-1
J: TRBJ1-1
size: NA
length: 15
D: TRBD1
CDR3: CASSSTGTGISEAFF
DNA: TGCGCCAGCAGTTCTACCGGGACAGGGATCTCTGAAGCTTTCTTT

V: TRBV7-9
J: TRBJ2-1
size: NA
length: 14
D: TRBD2
CDR3: CASSSQREVDEQFF
DNA: TGTGCCAGCAGCTCTCAGCGGGAGGTGGATGAGCAGTTCTTC

V: TRBV6-1
J: TRBJ1-3
size: NA
length: 18
D: NA
CDR3: CASSEAPARQSSGNTIYF
DNA: TGTGCCAGCAGTGAAGCGCCCGCCCGACAGAGCTCTGGAAACACCATATATTTT

V: TRBV30
J: TRBJ1-2
size: NA
length: 14
D: TRBD1
CDR3: CAWRQGGFVSGYTF
DNA: TGTGCCTGGAGGCAGGGGGGTTTTGTAAGTGGCTACACCTTC

V: TRBV3-1/TRBV3-2
J: TRBJ1-1
size: NA
length: 17
D: TRBD1
CDR3: CASSQVPGGYMNTEAFF
DNA: TGTGCCAGCAGCCAAGTACCAGGGGGTTACATGAACACTGAAGCTTTCTTT

V: TRBV18
J: TRBJ2-7
size: NA
length: 14
D: TRBD1
CDR3: CASSLETGVNEQYF
DNA: TGTGCCAGCTCACTAGAGACAGGGGTTAACGAGCAGTACTTC

V: TRBV5-1
J: TRBJ1-1
size: NA
length: 14
D: TRBD1
CDR3: CASSLGTGNTEAFF
DNA: TGCGCCAGCAGCTTAGGGACAGGGAACACTGAAGCTTTCTTT

V: TRBV7-6
J: TRBJ2-3
size: NA
length: 16
D: TRBD2
CDR3: CASSSLAAGYTDTQYF
DNA: TGTGCCAGCAGCTCCCTAGCAGCGGGGTACACAGATACGCAGTATTTT

V: TRBV9
J: TRBJ2-1
size: NA
length: 14
D: TRBD2
CDR3: CASTTGGGYNEQFF
DNA: TGTGCCAGCACCACGGGGGGTGGCTACAATGAGCAGTTCTTC

V: TRBV9
J: TRBJ2-5
size: NA
length: 16
D: TRBD2
CDR3: CASSGGGLAGLETQYF
DNA: TGTGCCAGCAGCGGGGGGGGACTAGCGGGCCTAGAGACCCAGTACTTC

V: TRBV28
J: TRBJ1-3
size: NA
length: 15
D: NA
CDR3: CASRYSGSSGNTIYF
DNA: TGTGCCAGCAGATACAGTGGCTCCTCTGGAAACACCATATATTTT

V: TRBV2
J: TRBJ1-2
size: once
length: 18
D: NA
CDR3: CASSEGQFMAQANYGYTF
DNA: TGTGCCAGCAGTGAAGGACAGTTTATGGCCCAAGCTAACTATGGCTACACCTTC

V: TRBV5-5
J: TRBJ1-4
size: NA
length: 12
D: NA
CDR3: CASNSPNEKLFF
DNA: TGTGCCAGCAACTCGCCTAATGAAAAACTGTTTTTT

V: TRBV7-3
J: TRBJ1-1
size: NA
length: 14
D: TRBD1
CDR3: CASRPDRDSTEAFF
DNA: TGTGCCAGCAGACCCGACCGGGACAGCACAGAAGCTTTCTTT

V: TRBV2
J: TRBJ2-5
size: NA
length: 14
D: TRBD2
CDR3: CASRELAARWTQYF
DNA: TGTGCCAGCAGGGAACTAGCGGCCCGGTGGACCCAGTACTTC

V: TRBV27
J: TRBJ1-1
size: NA
length: 14
D: NA
CDR3: CASSFQGLDTEAFF
DNA: TGTGCCAGCAGTTTCCAGGGTTTGGACACTGAAGCTTTCTTT

V: TRBV5-4
J: TRBJ2-1
size: NA
length: 14
D: TRBD1
CDR3: CASSPGQGRNEQFF
DNA: TGTGCCAGCAGTCCGGGACAGGGTAGGAATGAGCAGTTCTTC

V: TRBV10-3
J: TRBJ1-6
size: NA
length: 13
D: TRBD1
CDR3: CAIRGDSNSPLHF
DNA: TGTGCCATCAGGGGGGACAGTAATTCACCCCTCCACTTT

V: TRBV28
J: TRBJ1-1
size: NA
length: 14
D: NA
CDR3: CASSSRTGNTEAFF
DNA: TGTGCCAGCAGTTCCCGGACTGGGAACACTGAAGCTTTCTTT

V: TRBV5-1
J: TRBJ2-7
size: NA
length: 14
D: TRBD2
CDR3: CASSFFSGSHEQYF
DNA: TGCGCCAGCAGTTTTTTTAGCGGGAGTCACGAGCAGTACTTC

V: TRBV2
J: TRBJ1-1
size: NA
length: 14
D: NA
CDR3: CASSRELPNTEAFF
DNA: TGTGCCAGCTCCCGGGAACTTCCGAACACTGAAGCTTTCTTT